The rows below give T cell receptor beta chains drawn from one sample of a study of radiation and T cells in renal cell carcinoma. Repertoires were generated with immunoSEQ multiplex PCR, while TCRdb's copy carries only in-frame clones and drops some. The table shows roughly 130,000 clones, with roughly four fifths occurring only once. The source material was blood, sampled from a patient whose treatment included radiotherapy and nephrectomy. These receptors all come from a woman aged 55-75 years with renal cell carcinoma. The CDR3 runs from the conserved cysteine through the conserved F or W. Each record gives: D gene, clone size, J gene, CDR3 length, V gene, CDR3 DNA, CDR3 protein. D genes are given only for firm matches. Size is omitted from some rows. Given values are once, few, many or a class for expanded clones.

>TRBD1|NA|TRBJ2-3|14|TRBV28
TGTGCCAGCAGTTTGGACAGGGAGGCAGATACGCAGTATTTT
CASSLDREADTQYF
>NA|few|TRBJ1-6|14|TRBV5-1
TGCGCCAGCAGCTTGTCAGGGTTAGGTTCACCCCTCCACTTT
CASSLSGLGSPLHF
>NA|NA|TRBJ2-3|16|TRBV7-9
TGTGCCAGCAGCTTGTGGCTGAGCGGGAGCACAGATACGCAGTATTTT
CASSLWLSGSTDTQYF
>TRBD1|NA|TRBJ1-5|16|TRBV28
TGTGCCAGCAGGACGGGACAGGGATATAGCAATCAGCCCCAGCATTTT
CASRTGQGYSNQPQHF
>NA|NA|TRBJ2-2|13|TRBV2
TGTGCCAGCAGTGAGAGGCGGACCGGGGAGCTGTTTTTT
CASSERRTGELFF
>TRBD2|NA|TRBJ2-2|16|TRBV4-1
TGCGCCAGCAGCCTTTCGCGGGGGGCTTACACCGGGGAGCTGTTTTTT
CASSLSRGAYTGELFF
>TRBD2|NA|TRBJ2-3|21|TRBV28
TGTGCCAGCAGTCCTATCCTGGGCCCGGGACTAGCGGTACTTAGCACAGATACGCAGTATTTT
CASSPILGPGLAVLSTDTQYF
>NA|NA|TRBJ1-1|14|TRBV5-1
TGCGCCAGCAGCTTGACGCCTGAGAACACTGAAGCTTTCTTT
CASSLTPENTEAFF
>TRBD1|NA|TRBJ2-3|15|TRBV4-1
TGCGCCAGCAGCCCGAGGGACAGGGAGACAGATACGCAGTATTTT
CASSPRDRETDTQYF
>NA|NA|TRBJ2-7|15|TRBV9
TGTGCCAGCAGCGTAGCTGAGGGGCCGGGCTACGAGCAGTACTTC
CASSVAEGPGYEQYF
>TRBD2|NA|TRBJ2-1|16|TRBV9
TGTGCCAGCAGCGTAGAGGCTAGCGGGAGCTGGAATGAGCAGTTCTTC
CASSVEASGSWNEQFF
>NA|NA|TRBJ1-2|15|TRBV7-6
TGTGCCAGCAGCTTAGAGCGGGGTGCGTCCTATGGCTACACCTTC
CASSLERGASYGYTF
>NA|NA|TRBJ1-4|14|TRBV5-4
TGTGCCAGCAGCATAGATGCTCCTAATGAAAAACTGTTTTTT
CASSIDAPNEKLFF
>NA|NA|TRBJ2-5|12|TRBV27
TGTGCCAGCAGTTTCGGACCAGAGACCCAGTACTTC
CASSFGPETQYF
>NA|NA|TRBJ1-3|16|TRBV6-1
TGTGCCAGCAGTGAAGTGAGGTTGCGCTCTGGAAACACCATATATTTT
CASSEVRLRSGNTIYF
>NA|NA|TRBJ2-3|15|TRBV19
TGTGCCACTTCAGCCTATCGGGTGGGATCAGATACGCAGTATTTT
CATSAYRVGSDTQYF
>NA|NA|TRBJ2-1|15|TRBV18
TGTGCCAGCTCACCACTCCGGGGCCCCTACAATGAGCAGTTCTTC
CASSPLRGPYNEQFF
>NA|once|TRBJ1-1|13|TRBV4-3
TGCGCCAGCAGCCAGACTATGAACACTGAAGCTTTCTTT
CASSQTMNTEAFF
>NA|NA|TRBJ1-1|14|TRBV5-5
TGTGCCAGCAGCTTAGACCCCAGAGTCACTGAAGCTTTCTTT
CASSLDPRVTEAFF
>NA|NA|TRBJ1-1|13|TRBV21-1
TGTGCCAGCAGCAAAGAAGGGGGCACTGAAGCTTTCTTT
CASSKEGGTEAFF
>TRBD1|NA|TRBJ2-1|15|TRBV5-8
TGTGCCAGCAGCTTGTCAGGGGGCGAGTACAATGAGCAGTTCTTC
CASSLSGGEYNEQFF
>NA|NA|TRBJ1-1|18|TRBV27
TGTGCCAGCAGTGTTTGGAATCAGGGGATTAAGCGGGGCACTGAAGCTTTCTTT
CASSVWNQGIKRGTEAFF
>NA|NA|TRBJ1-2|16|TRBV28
TGTGCCAGCAGTTTGGCGGACGGGGAGGTTAACTATGGCTACACCTTC
CASSLADGEVNYGYTF
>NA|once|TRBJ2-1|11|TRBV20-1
TGCAGTGCTAGTGTCTACAATGAGCAGTTCTTC
CSASVYNEQFF
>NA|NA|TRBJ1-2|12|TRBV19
TGTGCCAGTACAGGGGCTAACTATGGCTACACCTTC
CASTGANYGYTF
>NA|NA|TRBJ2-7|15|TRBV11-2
TGTGCCAGCAGCTTTCAAACAGGGACTGCCCACGAGCAGTACTTC
CASSFQTGTAHEQYF
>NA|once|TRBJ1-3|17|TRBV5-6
TGTGCCAGCAGCTTGTCATGGATGGGGAGTAGTGGAAACACCATATATTTT
CASSLSWMGSSGNTIYF
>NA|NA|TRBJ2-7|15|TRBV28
TGTGCCAGCAGTTTTGGTCCCGGACCTAACTACGAGCAGTACTTC
CASSFGPGPNYEQYF
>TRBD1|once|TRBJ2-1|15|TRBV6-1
TGTGCCAGCAGTGAAGCCCGGGACAGGGTTCATGAGCAGTTCTTC
CASSEARDRVHEQFF
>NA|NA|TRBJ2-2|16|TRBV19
TGTGCCAGTAGTATGTTCGGGACTTCATACACCGGGGAGCTGTTTTTT
CASSMFGTSYTGELFF
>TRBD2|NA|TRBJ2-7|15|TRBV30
TGTGCCTGGAGTGCACCGGGACTAGCGCAGGACGAGCAGTACTTC
CAWSAPGLAQDEQYF
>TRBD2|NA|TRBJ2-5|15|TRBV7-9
TGTGCCAGCAGCTTAAGCGGGGCCCTACAAGAGACCCAGTACTTC
CASSLSGALQETQYF
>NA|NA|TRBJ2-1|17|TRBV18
TGTGCCAGCTCACCACCGGTGGACGGGCACTACTACAATGAGCAGTTCTTC
CASSPPVDGHYYNEQFF
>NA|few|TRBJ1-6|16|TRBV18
TGTGCCAGCTCACCGGTAACAGCCGCCAGTGGTTCACCCCTCCACTTT
CASSPVTAASGSPLHF
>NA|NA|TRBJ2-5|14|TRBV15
TGTGCCACCAGCAGAGATCGGAGTCAAGAGACCCAGTACTTC
CATSRDRSQETQYF
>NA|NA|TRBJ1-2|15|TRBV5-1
TGCGCCAGCCTCCCGGAGGGCAGTAGCCCCCTAGGCTACACCTTC
CASLPEGSSPLGYTF
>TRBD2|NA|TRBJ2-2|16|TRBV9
TGTGCCAGCAGCCTGACTAGCGGGCCAGGACCCGGGGAGCTGTTTTTT
CASSLTSGPGPGELFF
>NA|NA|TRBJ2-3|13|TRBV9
TGTGCCAGCAGCCGCGGCCGCACAGATACGCAGTATTTT
CASSRGRTDTQYF
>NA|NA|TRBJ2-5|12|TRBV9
TGTGCCAGCAGTTACGGCGGGGAGACCCAGTACTTC
CASSYGGETQYF
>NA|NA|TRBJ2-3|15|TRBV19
TGTGCCAGTAGTATTGCGGGTCTTAGCACAGATACGCAGTATTTT
CASSIAGLSTDTQYF
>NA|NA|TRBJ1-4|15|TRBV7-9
TGTGCCAGCAGCTTACAGTCAGGGGCTAATGAAAAACTGTTTTTT
CASSLQSGANEKLFF
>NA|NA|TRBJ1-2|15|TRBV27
TGTGCCAGCAGTCTCTATCCACGGGGATCCTATGGCTACACCTTC
CASSLYPRGSYGYTF
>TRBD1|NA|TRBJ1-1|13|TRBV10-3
TGTGCCATCAGCGGGACAGGGAACACTGAAGCTTTCTTT
CAISGTGNTEAFF
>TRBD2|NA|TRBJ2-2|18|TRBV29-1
TGCAGCGTCCAACTAGCGGGAGGGCCTAAAGGGAACACCGGGGAGCTGTTTTTT
CSVQLAGGPKGNTGELFF
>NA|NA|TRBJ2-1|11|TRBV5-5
TGTGCCAGCAGCACCGGGAGTGAGCAGTTCTTC
CASSTGSEQFF
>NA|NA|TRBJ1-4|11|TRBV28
TGTGTGGCCCGGGCTAATGAAAAACTGTTTTTT
CVARANEKLFF
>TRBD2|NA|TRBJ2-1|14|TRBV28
TGTGCCAGCACCCGGCCGGGACTAGTGAACGAGCAGTTCTTC
CASTRPGLVNEQFF
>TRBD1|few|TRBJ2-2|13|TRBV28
TGTGCCAGCAATTTGGAAGGGACAGGGGGACTGTTTTTT
CASNLEGTGGLFF
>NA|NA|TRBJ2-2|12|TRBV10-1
TGCGCCAGCAGCCAGGGTGGCGGGGAGCTGTTTTTT
CASSQGGGELFF
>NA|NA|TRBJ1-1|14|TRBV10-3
TGTGCCATCAGTGGGACAGTCGAGGCCACTGAAGCTTTCTTT
CAISGTVEATEAFF
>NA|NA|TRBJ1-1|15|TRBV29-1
TGCAGGCAGAAACAGTTTTTCAGGGGTGACACTGAAGCTTTCTTT
CRQKQFFRGDTEAFF